What follows are 3 T cell receptor beta chains derived from one specimen sequenced in a study of cytomegalovirus exposure and HLA in healthy donors. The PCR used 60 Vbeta and 13 Jbeta primers. TCRdb's copy holds only in-frame clones and misses some; the assay was immunoSEQ multiplex PCR. The sample lists some 60,000 clones, approximately 80% occurring once. The sequencing sample was made of PBMCs. The receptors come from a male donor in good health and CMV-seronegative.

The chain employs TRBV27 and TRBJ1-2; the D is unclear. CDR1 MNHEY and CDR2 SMNVEV come from the germline V gene (reference sequence). CDR3 size: 13 residues. V lost 0 bases, J lost 4 bases, and 6 bases lay in between. The CDR3 coding sequence is TGTGCCAGCAGTTTATCGTCCAGCTATGGCTACACCTTC. Translated: CASSLSSSYGYTF.

The J gene is TRBJ2-2, the V gene TRBV9; D may be TRBD2 (6 bases). The V end was cut by 1 base, the J end by 4 bases, with 14 bases between. The CDR3 runs to 16 residues. Germline CDR1 SGDLS, CDR2 YYNGEE. This CDR3 reads CASSVRGLSATGELFF. DNA for the CDR3: TGTGCCAGCAGCGTAAGGGGACTCAGCGCCACCGGGGAGCTGTTTTTT.

J is TRBJ1-1 and V is TRBV28; 12 nucleotides line up with TRBD1. The germline CDR1 and CDR2 sequences are MDHEN and SYDVKM. The CDR3 covers 13 residues. CDR3 sequence (DNA): TGTGTTTCGGGACAGGGGGCTCCCTGGGAAGCTTTCTTT. Translation: CVSGQGAPWEAFF. The whole variable domain, filled in from reference TRBV28 and TRBJ1-1, reads DVKVTQSSRYLVKRTGEKVFLECVQDMDHENMFWYRQDPGLGLRLIYFSYDVKMKEKGDIPEGYSVSREKKERFSLILESASTNQTSMYLCVSGQGAPWEAFFGQGTRLTVV.